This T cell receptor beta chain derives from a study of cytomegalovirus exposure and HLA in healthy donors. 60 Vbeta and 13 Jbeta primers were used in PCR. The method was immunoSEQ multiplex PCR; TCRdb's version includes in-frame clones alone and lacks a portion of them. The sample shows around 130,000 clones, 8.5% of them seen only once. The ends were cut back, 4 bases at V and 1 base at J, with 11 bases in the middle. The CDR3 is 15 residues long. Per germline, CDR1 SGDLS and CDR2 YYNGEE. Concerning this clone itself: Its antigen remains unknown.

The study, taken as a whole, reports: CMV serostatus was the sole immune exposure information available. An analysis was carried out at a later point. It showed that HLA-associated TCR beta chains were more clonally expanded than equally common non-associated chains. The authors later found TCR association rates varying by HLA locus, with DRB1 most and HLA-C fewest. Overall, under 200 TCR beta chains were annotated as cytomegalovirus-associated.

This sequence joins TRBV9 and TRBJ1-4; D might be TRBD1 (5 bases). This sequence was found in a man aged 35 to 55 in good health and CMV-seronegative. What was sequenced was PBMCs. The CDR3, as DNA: TGTGCCAGCAGCCCGGGGACTCAAACTAATGAAAAACTGTTTTTT. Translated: CASSPGTQTNEKLFF.